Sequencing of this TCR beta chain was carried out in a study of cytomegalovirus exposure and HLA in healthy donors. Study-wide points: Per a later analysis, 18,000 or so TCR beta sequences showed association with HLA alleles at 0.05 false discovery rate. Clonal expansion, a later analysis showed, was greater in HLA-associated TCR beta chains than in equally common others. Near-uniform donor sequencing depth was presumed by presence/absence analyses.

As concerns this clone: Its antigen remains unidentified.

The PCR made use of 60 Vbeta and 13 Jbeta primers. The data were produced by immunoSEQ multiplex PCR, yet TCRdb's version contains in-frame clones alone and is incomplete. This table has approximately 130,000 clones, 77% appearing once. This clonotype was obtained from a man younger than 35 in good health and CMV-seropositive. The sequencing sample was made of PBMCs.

The CDR3 nucleotides are TGTGCCAGTAGTATGGGACAGAACACCCCCTACGAGCAGTACTTC. Translation: CASSMGQNTPYEQYF. The chain joins TRBV19 to TRBJ2-7; 7 positions match TRBD1. This CDR3 comprises 15 residues. Germline loops: CDR1 LNHDA, CDR2 SQIVND (reference sequence). Trimming took 3 bases from V and 2 from J; bases not matched to a gene: 7.